This T cell receptor beta chain was observed in a study of beta chain features in type 1 diabetes. The CDR3 length is 15 residues. Regarding the study as a whole: Sequencing used cDNA, and cells with high TCR expression could therefore be over-represented. Compared with healthy donors, patients appeared to share more similar naive, central memory and regulatory TCRB repertoires. Among patients with Type 1 diabetes, TCRB CDR3s were moderately but significantly shorter in every one of the four CD4+ subsets.

This clone was observed a few times. Its matching antigen is unknown. Sequencing targeted expressed TCRB transcripts, as all isolated RNA had been reverse transcribed. TCRdb keeps only in-frame clones here, not all; method: immunoSEQ multiplex PCR. The sample carries some 350,000 clones, around 9.6% recorded once. The source material was central memory CD4+ T cells from blood. The TCR was taken from a young man with type 1 diabetes. The chain combines TRBV21-1 with TRBJ2-2. TRBV21-1 is a listed pseudogene. The CDR3 nucleotides are TGTGCCCCAGCGATAAGGGAATTGGGCACCGGGGAGCTGTTTTTT. It yields the protein CAPAIRELGTGELFF.